Each of the 20 T cell receptor beta chains below was sequenced from the same sample in a study of metastatic and nonmetastatic thyroid tumors. TCRdb re-called clones via MiXCR from the PCR reads. The sample contains 13,000 to 15,000 clones, 25% of which appear only once. Each patient came to thyroid surgery without any prior treatment (of any kind). The sample comprised tumor tissue. These receptors were obtained from a female donor with papillary thyroid cancer or a benign thyroid nodule (not recorded which). Some clones in this sample may be carry-over from other donors' samples.

In its sample, this clone was seen many times. V usage is TRBV11-2 and J usage is TRBJ1-3; D uncertain. The V and J ends lost 5 bases and 4 bases respectively, with 6 bases between them. Germline V gene sequence: CDR1 SGHAT, CDR2 FQNNGV. The CDR3 is 12 residues long. In nucleotides, the CDR3 is TGTGCCAGCAGCCGCTTAGGAAACACCATATATTTT. Protein sequence: CASSRLGNTIYF. Based on the CDR3 plus reference TRBV11-2 and TRBJ1-3, the full variable domain is EAGVAQSPRYKIIEKRQSVAFWCNPISGHATLYWYQQILGQGPKLLIQFQNNGVVDDSQLPKDRFSAERLKGVDSTLKIQPAKLEDSAVYLCASSRLGNTIYFGEGSWLTVV.

Comment on this clone: A much larger clone lies one base from this, so it may be a read error. The chain has TRBV5-6 and TRBJ1-2; no clear D. CDR3 length equals 17 residues. Germline CDR1 and CDR2: SGHDT and YYEEEE. The CDR3 loop is CARSLRATEGSNYGYTF. In DNA form, the CDR3 reads TGTGCCCGCAGCTTGAGGGCGACGGAGGGTTCGAACTATGGCTACACCTTC.

CDR3 sequence reads: CASSLNPGGNTEAFF. The CDR3 region has the DNA TGTGCCAGCAGCTTAAATCCGGGGGGGAACACTGAAGCTTTCTTT. The chain employs TRBV7-3 and TRBJ1-1; the D gene is possibly TRBD1 (5 bases). CDR1 and CDR2 (germline): SGHTA, FQGTGA. V lost 1 base, J lost 1 base, and 10 bases lay in between. CDR3 length: 15 residues.

This chain's CDR3 is CSAFLARGGEQYF. Written as DNA, the CDR3 is TGCAGTGCTTTCCTAGCGCGAGGGGGCGAGCAGTACTTC. This rearrangement joins TRBV20-1 to TRBJ2-7; D tentatively reads TRBD1 or TRBD2 (6 bases each). This CDR3 spans 13 amino acids. Trimming took off 5 bases at V and 6 bases at J, with 17 bases between the two ends. Germline CDR1 is DFQATT and CDR2 is SNEGSKA (reference sequence).

The chain is built from TRBV6-1 and TRBJ2-7; 8 bases map to TRBD1. CDR1 is MNHNS and CDR2 is SASEGT in the germline V gene. V lost 7 bases, J lost 4 bases, and 12 bases stayed unmatched. CDR3 size: 15 residues. CDR3 in amino acids: CASTKGAGGPYEQYF. DNA of the CDR3: TGTGCCAGCACCAAAGGGGCAGGGGGCCCTTACGAGCAGTACTTC.

The chain recombines TRBV5-1 with TRBJ2-5; D perhaps matches TRBD2 (5 bases). This CDR3 has 13 amino acids. Germline values: CDR1 SGHRS, CDR2 YFSETQ. V lost 0 bases and J 7 bases, leaving 10 bases between the germline ends. CDR3 in amino acids: CASSLGERGTQYF. CDR3 nucleotides: TGCGCCAGCAGCTTGGGGGAGAGAGGGACCCAGTACTTC.

A few counts support this clone. The chain's CDR3 is CASRKDISSRGYTF. The CDR3, as DNA: TGTGCCAGCAGGAAGGACATCTCCTCGAGGGGCTACACCTTC. V gene TRBV6-1 combines with J gene TRBJ1-2, with a weak D call TRBD1 (5 bases). This CDR3 spans 14 amino acids. Germline CDR1 is MNHNS and CDR2 is SASEGT. V dropped 6 bases and J dropped 8 bases, with 19 bases sitting between them.

This clone was detected a few times. This sequence joins TRBV15 and TRBJ1-2, with D possibly matching TRBD1 (5 bases). CDR1 and CDR2 (germline): LNHNV, YYDKDF (reference sequence). The CDR3 has 14 residues. The V end lost 5 bases, the J end lost 3 bases, and 13 bases lay between the germline ends. CDR3 nucleotides: TGTGCCACCAGCTCACGGAACAGGCACTATGGCTACACCTTC. Protein: CATSSRNRHYGYTF. Full variable domain (missing parts from reference TRBV15 and TRBJ1-2): DAMVIQNPRYQVTQFGKPVTLSCSQTLNHNVMYWYQQKSSQAPKLLFHYYDKDFNNEADTPDNFQSRRPNTSFCFLDIRSPGLGDTAMYLCATSSRNRHYGYTFGSGTRLTVV.

At least ten counts were recorded for this clone. This same CDR3 is encoded by further DNA sequences in the sample. The J gene is TRBJ2-1, the V gene TRBV18; D tentatively fits TRBD1 or TRBD2 (5 bases each). The germline gives CDR1 KGHSH, CDR2 LQKENI. CDR3 length equals 15 residues. V dropped 2 bases and J dropped 6 bases, with 14 bases sitting between them. CDR3 in amino acids: CASSPGTGYSNEQFF. The CDR3 DNA reads TGTGCCAGCTCACCAGGGACGGGGTATAGCAATGAGCAGTTCTTC. Looking up the rest from reference TRBV18 and TRBJ2-1 gives the full variable domain: NAGVMQNPRHLVRRRGQEARLRCSPMKGHSHVYWYRQLPEEGLKFMVYLQKENIIDESGMPKERFSAEFPKEGPSILRIQQVVRGDSAAYFCASSPGTGYSNEQFFGPGTRLTVL.

This clone has at least ten counts. The genes are TRBV29-1 and TRBJ2-2; tentative D call: TRBD1 (5 bases). Germline V lookup: CDR1 SQVTM, CDR2 ANQGSEA. CDR3 length: 14 residues. Trimming shortened V by 3 bases and J by 2 bases, and 10 bases separated the two germline ends. The CDR3 DNA reads TGCAGCGTTGACGGGCAGGGCAACACCGGGGAGCTGTTTTTT. Translating gives CSVDGQGNTGELFF.

This clone appeared a few times. The chain joins TRBV30 to TRBJ1-5, with a tentative D call TRBD1 (5 bases). The CDR3 runs to 12 residues. Looked up from germline, CDR1 is GTSNPN and CDR2 is SVGIG (reference sequence). Deletions cut 2 bases from V and 4 bases from J, with 6 bases between. The CDR3 region is CAWSRGNQPQHF. CDR3 nucleotides: TGTGCCTGGAGTCGGGGGAATCAGCCCCAGCATTTT.

This clone was seen a few times. The chain couples TRBV27 to TRBJ1-1; D gene ambiguous. Trimming removed 5 bases at V and 4 bases at J, with 11 bases between. The CDR3 has 13 amino acids. The germline CDR1 and CDR2 sequences are MNHEY and SMNVEV (reference sequence). CDR3 sequence: CASSEGPSTEAFF. CDR3 nucleotides: TGTGCCAGCAGTGAAGGACCATCCACTGAAGCTTTCTTT.

This sequence joins TRBV7-8 and TRBJ1-2; D gene uncertain. Per germline, CDR1 SGHVS and CDR2 FQNEAQ. V dropped 7 bases and J dropped 2 bases, with 17 bases sitting between them. CDR3 length: 15 residues. The CDR3 coding sequence is TGTGCCAGCACCCTACCGGGGTTTGGAAACTATGGCTACACCTTC. Translated, it gives CASTLPGFGNYGYTF.

This clone was seen only a few times. Other DNA sequences of this sample code for an identical CDR3. The gene calls are TRBV6-2 or TRBV6-3 and TRBJ2-7, with D possibly TRBD2 on 5 matching bases. Trimming shortened V by 7 bases and J by 3 bases, and 16 bases separated the two germline ends. Germline V gene lookup returns CDR1 MNHEY and CDR2 SVGEGT. CDR3 length: 14 amino acids. The CDR3 nucleotides are TGTGCCAGCACCACGGACGGGGTACTCTACGAGCAGTACTTC. It encodes CASTTDGVLYEQYF.

Many counts were recorded for this clone. This chain links TRBV12-3 or TRBV12-4 with TRBJ1-1; 7 positions agree with TRBD1. The CDR3 spans 17 residues. V lost 2 bases to trimming and J lost 3 bases; unmatched junction nucleotides: 12. CDR3 DNA sequence: TGTGCCAGCAGTTTATCCCCAAGGACAGGATCGGACACTGAAGCTTTCTTT. Its protein product is CASSLSPRTGSDTEAFF.

The J gene is TRBJ2-7, the V gene TRBV20-1; D is unresolved. In germline, CDR1 is DFQATT, CDR2 SNEGSKA (reference sequence). V was shortened by 7 bases and J by 3 bases, with 25 bases between the two germline ends. CDR3 length: 16 amino acids. The CDR3 sequence is CSETRGGFESVYEQYF. The CDR3 bases are TGCAGTGAGACGCGTGGCGGATTCGAGTCCGTCTACGAGCAGTACTTC.

This clone was picked up a small number of times. V usage is TRBV27 and J usage is TRBJ2-7, with D perhaps TRBD1 (5 bases). This CDR3 has 13 residues. The germline V and J ends were trimmed by 8 bases and 5 bases, with 16 bases remaining between them. CDR1 MNHEY and CDR2 SMNVEV come from the germline V gene (reference sequence). The CDR3 DNA follows: TGTGCCAGCTCCCGGGCAGGGATCGACGAGCAGTACTTC. Translating it yields CASSRAGIDEQYF.

This clone was detected many times. The chain couples TRBV20-1 to TRBJ2-5; 10 nucleotides align to TRBD2. From germline, CDR1 is DFQATT and CDR2 SNEGSKA (reference sequence). This CDR3 contains 16 residues. Unmatched junction bases numbered 8, after V lost 0 bases and J lost 4 bases. CDR3 sequence (DNA): TGCAGTGCTAGAGATTCCAGCGGGAGGGGGGTAGAGACCCAGTACTTC. This sequence encodes CSARDSSGRGVETQYF.

Within the sample, this clone is medium-sized (0.01 to 0.1%). The V and J genes are TRBV19 and TRBJ2-1, with D tentatively TRBD1 (6 bases). The length of the CDR3 is 14 residues. Germline CDR1 and CDR2: LNHDA and SQIVND (reference sequence). Trimming took 4 bases from V and 6 from J, leaving 13 bases between them. CDR3 in amino acids: CASSTNRQANEQFF. For the CDR3, the DNA is TGTGCCAGTAGTACAAACAGACAGGCCAATGAGCAGTTCTTC.

By share of the sample, this clone is medium-sized (0.01 to 0.1%). V gene TRBV27 combines with J gene TRBJ2-7; 7 bases are shared with TRBD1. The length of the CDR3 is 14 residues. In germline, CDR1 is MNHEY, CDR2 SMNVEV (reference sequence). Unmatched junction bases numbered 8, after V lost 4 bases and J lost 5 bases. The CDR3 coding sequence is TGTGCCAGCAGTTCCACCGACAGGGTGCACGAGCAGTACTTC. It translates to CASSSTDRVHEQYF.